One T cell receptor (beta chain) is described in this entry. What this receptor recognizes is not known. Base qualities are missing; no much larger clone stands one base away. Library preparation was by the immunoSEQ multiplex PCR assay. TCRdb stores this immuneACCESS table with in-frame sequences only. Part of the clones is absent; in the studies checked, under half of the shortfall reflects unresolved V genes, and no reason is known for the rest. The sample table shows some 66,000 clones, and 88% are seen once. The ten largest clones take up 4.5% to 5% of the sample. The sample originates from a study of technical replicates of blood from a few donors (TCRdb year 2017). V trim: 4 bases; J trim: 3 bases; unmatched bases: 6. Taken from cysteine to phenylalanine, the CDR3 has 14 residues. Only CDR3 DNA remains: 42 bases, in frame from the first base. The germline V gene specifies SGDLS as CDR1 and YYNGEE as CDR2.

The sequenced material came from PBMCs. The source of this sequence is a human donor in good health. Some clones in this sample may be carry-over from other donors' samples. This receptor chain uses TRBV9 and TRBJ2-7, with 8 bases matching TRBD2. The CDR3 amino acid sequence is: CASSPGGAVYEQYF. The sequenced DNA: TGTGCCAGCAGCCCCGGGGGGGCTGTCTACGAGCAGTACTTC.